What follows are 7 T cell receptor beta chains derived from one specimen sequenced in a study of T cell clonotyping in hematopoietic cell transplantation. The repertoire was sequenced with immunoSEQ multiplex PCR; TCRdb's copy has only in-frame clones and lacks some. The table shows about 9,300 clones, with 84% occurring only once. Sequenced material: PBMCs, taken at the time of graft-versus-host disease after allogeneic stem cell transplant. The receptors were sampled from a male patient between 60 and 69 years old who had an allogeneic stem cell transplant from an unrelated donor, so the T cells may come from the graft donor. Some clones in this sample may be carry-over from other donors' samples.

By share of the sample, this clone is medium-sized. The chain combines TRBV7-2 with TRBJ2-1; possible D gene TRBD2, 6 bases. V lost 1 base to trimming and J lost 9 bases, with 10 bases between them. The germline gives CDR1 SGHTA, CDR2 FQGNSA. This CDR3 comprises 13 residues. The CDR3, as DNA: TGTGCCAGCAGCTTAGGCGGGGTACTTGAGCAGTTCTTC. Translated, it gives CASSLGGVLEQFF.

The chain couples TRBV4-1 to TRBJ2-1; D unclear. CDR1 MGHRA and CDR2 YSYEKL come from the germline V gene. V lost 3 bases and J lost 8, with 14 bases in between. The CDR3 length is 14 residues. CDR3 in amino acids: CASSQPDGVHEQFF. CDR3 in DNA: TGCGCCAGCAGCCAGCCCGATGGAGTGCATGAGCAGTTCTTC.

The chain joins TRBV6-5 to TRBJ2-7; 7 bases are a match to TRBD1. The CDR3 consists of 13 residues. V dropped 11 bases and J dropped 6; count of bases not matched to a gene: 13. In germline, CDR1 is MNHEY, CDR2 SVGAGI. The CDR3 protein is CAAQPRGGSEQYF. Written as DNA, the CDR3 is TGTGCCGCCCAGCCACGAGGGGGCAGCGAGCAGTACTTC.

This clone came up once. The chain has TRBV25-1 and TRBJ1-1; D is perhaps TRBD1 (5 bases). Germline values: CDR1 MGHDK, CDR2 SYGVNS. The CDR3 runs 15 residues. The germline V and J ends were trimmed by 5 bases and 8 bases, with 21 bases remaining between them. The CDR3 is CASSPHGTGSTEAFF. Here the CDR3 DNA reads TGTGCCAGCAGTCCGCACGGGACGGGGAGTACCGAAGCTTTCTTT.

This clone has a handful of counts. V and J are TRBV13 and TRBJ1-5, with D unresolved. CDR1 PRHDT and CDR2 FYEKMQ come from the germline V gene (reference sequence). The V gene lost 5 bases and the J gene lost 1 base, with 9 bases spanning the gap. This CDR3 comprises 14 residues. Here the CDR3 reads CASSARLSNQPQHF. CDR3 nucleotide sequence: TGTGCCAGCAGCGCGAGACTGAGCAATCAGCCCCAGCATTTT. The full variable domain, completed using reference TRBV13 and TRBJ1-5, is AAGVIQSPRHLIKEKRETATLKCYPIPRHDTVYWYQQGPGQDPQFLISFYEKMQSDKGSIPDRFSAQQFSDYHSELNMSSLELGDSALYFCASSARLSNQPQHFGDGTRLSIL.

In DNA, the CDR3 is TGCGCCAGCAGCCAAGACCCGTGGGGCACTGAAGCTTTCTTT. Its translation is CASSQDPWGTEAFF. The chain recombines TRBV4-3 with TRBJ1-1; unclear D gene. V dropped 0 bases and J dropped 4 bases, with 9 bases sitting between them. CDR1 LGHNA and CDR2 YSLEER come from the germline V gene. The CDR3 covers 14 residues.

The chain links TRBV5-1 to TRBJ2-7, with D tentatively TRBD1 (6 bases). Trimming removed 1 base at V and 0 bases at J, with 14 bases between. Germline lookup yields CDR1 SGHRS and CDR2 YFSETQ. The CDR3 contains 16 residues. As DNA, the CDR3 is TGCGCCAGCAGCTTGTATGACAGGCTTAGCTCCTACGAGCAGTACTTC. It encodes CASSLYDRLSSYEQYF.